Sequencing of this T cell receptor (beta chain) was carried out in a study of blood T cell repertoires in COVID-19. On the study more broadly: Sources were T cells, B-cell-depleted T cells, or PBMCs; the material itself was cDNA or gDNA.

The data were produced by immunoSEQ multiplex PCR, yet TCRdb's version contains in-frame clones alone and is incomplete. There are 150,000 to 170,000 clones in the sample; roughly four fifths occur only once, and around 1.7% lies in the top ten. The sequencing sample was made of peripheral blood. This receptor was identified in a man older than 75 with acute or convalescent COVID-19.

The CDR3 sequence is CASTSTGRAYGYTF. The CDR3 region has the DNA TGTGCCAGCACTTCGACAGGGCGGGCCTATGGCTACACCTTC. The chain links TRBV6-5 to TRBJ1-2; 7 bases agree with TRBD1. V lost 7 bases and J lost 4; bases outside the gene matches: 9. There are 14 residues in the CDR3. Germline V gene data show CDR1 as MNHEY and CDR2 as SVGAGI.